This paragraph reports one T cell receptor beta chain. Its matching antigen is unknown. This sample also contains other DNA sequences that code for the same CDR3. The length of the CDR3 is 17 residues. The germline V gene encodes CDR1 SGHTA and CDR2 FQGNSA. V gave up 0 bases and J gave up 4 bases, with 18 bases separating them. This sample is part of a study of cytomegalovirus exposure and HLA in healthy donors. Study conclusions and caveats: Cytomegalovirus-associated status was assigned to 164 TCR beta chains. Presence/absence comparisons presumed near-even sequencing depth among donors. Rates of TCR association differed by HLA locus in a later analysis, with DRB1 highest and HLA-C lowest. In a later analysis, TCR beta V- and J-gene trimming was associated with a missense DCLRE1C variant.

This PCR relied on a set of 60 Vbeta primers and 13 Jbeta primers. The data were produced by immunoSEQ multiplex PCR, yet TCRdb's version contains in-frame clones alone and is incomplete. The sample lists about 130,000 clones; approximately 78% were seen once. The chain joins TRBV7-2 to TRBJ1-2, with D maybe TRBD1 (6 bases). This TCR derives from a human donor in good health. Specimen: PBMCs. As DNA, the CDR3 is TGTGCCAGCAGCTTAGCCGGGATACAGGGTTCAATCTATGGCTACACCTTC. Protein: CASSLAGIQGSIYGYTF.